This is a list of T cell receptor beta chains from one sample in a study of Ad26.COV2.S vaccination and SARS-CoV-2 variants. Only in-frame clones appear in the TCRdb table, and some are missing; sequencing was by immunoSEQ multiplex PCR. The sample has hundreds of thousands of clones; 89% are singletons. Sample: peripheral blood, taken in a trial of Ad26.COV2.S vaccine versus placebo. The receptors derive from a person aged 18 to 59 who received the Ad26.COV2.S COVID-19 vaccine or a placebo. The CDR3 runs from the conserved cysteine through the conserved F or W. A D gene is named only where the DNA matches it firmly. For some rows the clone size is stated as once, few or many, or as a class when expanded; others skip it.

d_gene: .
v_gene: TRBV18
j_gene: TRBJ1-5
abundance: .
CDR3aa: CASSPSGPTNPYQPQHF
CDR3nt: TGTGCCAGCTCACCAAGCGGACCGACAAATCCTTATCAGCCCCAGCATTTT

d_gene: .
v_gene: TRBV7-2
j_gene: TRBJ2-2
abundance: .
CDR3aa: CASSPGRDTGELFF
CDR3nt: TGTGCCAGCAGCCCCGGACGGGACACCGGGGAGCTGTTTTTT

d_gene: .
v_gene: TRBV2
j_gene: TRBJ2-3
abundance: .
CDR3aa: CASKNRPEPDTQYF
CDR3nt: TGTGCCAGCAAAAACAGGCCTGAACCAGATACGCAGTATTTT

d_gene: .
v_gene: TRBV10-3
j_gene: TRBJ2-5
abundance: .
CDR3aa: CAISVGQEETQYF
CDR3nt: TGTGCCATCAGTGTGGGGCAGGAAGAGACCCAGTACTTC

d_gene: .
v_gene: TRBV6-1
j_gene: TRBJ1-3
abundance: .
CDR3aa: CASSESSGNTIYF
CDR3nt: TGTGCCAGCAGTGAAAGCTCTGGAAACACCATATATTTT

d_gene: TRBD2
v_gene: TRBV7-2
j_gene: TRBJ2-5
abundance: .
CDR3aa: CASSSGGAGETQYF
CDR3nt: TGTGCCAGCAGCTCCGGGGGGGCCGGTGAGACCCAGTACTTC

d_gene: TRBD1
v_gene: TRBV5-1
j_gene: TRBJ2-2
abundance: .
CDR3aa: CASSGTGGTGELFF
CDR3nt: TGCGCCAGCAGCGGGACAGGGGGTACCGGGGAGCTGTTTTTT

d_gene: .
v_gene: TRBV6-5
j_gene: TRBJ2-1
abundance: once
CDR3aa: CASSYFSGPNEQFF
CDR3nt: TGTGCCAGCAGTTACTTCAGCGGACCCAATGAGCAGTTCTTC

d_gene: TRBD1
v_gene: TRBV30
j_gene: TRBJ2-5
abundance: .
CDR3aa: CAWTRQGQETQYF
CDR3nt: TGTGCCTGGACAAGACAGGGCCAAGAGACCCAGTACTTC

d_gene: .
v_gene: TRBV2
j_gene: TRBJ2-4
abundance: .
CDR3aa: CASKSWTVGIQYF
CDR3nt: TGTGCCAGCAAAAGCTGGACAGTCGGGATTCAGTACTTC

d_gene: .
v_gene: TRBV11-2
j_gene: TRBJ2-5
abundance: few
CDR3aa: CASSLEVGGPETQYF
CDR3nt: TGTGCCAGCAGCTTAGAAGTGGGAGGCCCAGAGACCCAGTACTTC

d_gene: .
v_gene: TRBV18
j_gene: TRBJ1-1
abundance: .
CDR3aa: CASSGSLSHEAFF
CDR3nt: TGTGCCAGCTCAGGTTCGCTTTCCCATGAAGCTTTCTTT